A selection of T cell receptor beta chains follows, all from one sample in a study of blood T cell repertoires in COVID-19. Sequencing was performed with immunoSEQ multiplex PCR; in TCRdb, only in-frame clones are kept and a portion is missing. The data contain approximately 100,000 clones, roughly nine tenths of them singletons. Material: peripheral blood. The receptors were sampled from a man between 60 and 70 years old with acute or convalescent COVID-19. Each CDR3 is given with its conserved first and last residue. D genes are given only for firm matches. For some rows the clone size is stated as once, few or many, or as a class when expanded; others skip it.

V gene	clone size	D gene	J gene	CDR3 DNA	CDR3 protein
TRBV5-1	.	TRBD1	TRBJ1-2	TGCGCCAGCAGCCCGACAGGGGACGCTCATGGCTACACCTTC	CASSPTGDAHGYTF
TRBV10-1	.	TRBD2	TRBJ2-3	TGCGCCAGCAGCCACTTTTCGGGACTAGCTTCGGATACGCAGTATTTT	CASSHFSGLASDTQYF
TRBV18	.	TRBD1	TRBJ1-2	TGTGCCAGCTCACCAGCAGGGGGCCTCGGCTACACCTTC	CASSPAGGLGYTF
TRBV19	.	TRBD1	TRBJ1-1	TGTGCCAGCCAGTTCGGACAGGGGGCGACTGAAGCTTTCTTT	CASQFGQGATEAFF
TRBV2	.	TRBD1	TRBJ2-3	TGTGCCAGCAGATGGGGACAGGGATTCTCAGATACGCAGTATTTT	CASRWGQGFSDTQYF
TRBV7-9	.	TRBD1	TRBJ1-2	TGTGCCAGCAGCTTCACACAGGGGAGTCACTATGGCTACACCTTC	CASSFTQGSHYGYTF
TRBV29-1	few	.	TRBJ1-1	TGCAGCGTGGGAGGCGGGAACACTGAAGCTTTCTTT	CSVGGGNTEAFF
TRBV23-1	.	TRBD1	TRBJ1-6	TGCGCCAGCAGTCCCCCTGGCCACAGGGGGCGAAATTCACCCCTCCACTTT	CASSPPGHRGRNSPLHF
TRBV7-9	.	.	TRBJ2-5	TGTGCCAGCGGGAGTTGGCAGGAGACCCAGTACTTC	CASGSWQETQYF
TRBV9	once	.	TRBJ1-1	TGTGCCAGCAGCGCTACAGGGCCGGGCACTGAAGCTTTCTTT	CASSATGPGTEAFF
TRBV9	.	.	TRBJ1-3	TGTGCCAGCAGCGTAGCAGGGCCAGGAAACACCATATATTTT	CASSVAGPGNTIYF
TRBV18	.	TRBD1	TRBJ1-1	TGTGCCAGCTCCCTCATACCGGGACAGATGAACACTGAAGCTTTCTTT	CASSLIPGQMNTEAFF
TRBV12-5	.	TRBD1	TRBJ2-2	TGTGCTAGTGGTTTGGTTCGGATGGGACAGGGGCCCACCGGGGAGCTGTTTTTT	CASGLVRMGQGPTGELFF
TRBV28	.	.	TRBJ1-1	TGTGCCGTCAAAGGGGGGGACACTGAAGCTTTCTTT	CAVKGGDTEAFF
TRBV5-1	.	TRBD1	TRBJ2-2	TGCGCCAGCAGCTCACAGGGGGCCGGCGGGGAGCTGTTTTTT	CASSSQGAGGELFF
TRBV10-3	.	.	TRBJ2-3	TGTGCCATCAGTGGAGGCGGGGGCGGCACAGATACGCAGTATTTT	CAISGGGGGTDTQYF
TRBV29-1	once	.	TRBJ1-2	TGCAGCGTAGAACCGGAGGGGATGGTGAATGGCTACACCTTC	CSVEPEGMVNGYTF
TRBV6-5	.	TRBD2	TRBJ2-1	TGTGCCAGCAGTACTAGCGGGAGGAAGGAGCAGTTCTTC	CASSTSGRKEQFF
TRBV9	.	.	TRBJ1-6	TGTGCCAGCAGCCCGCGGCAGGGGATCTCACCCCTCCACTTT	CASSPRQGISPLHF
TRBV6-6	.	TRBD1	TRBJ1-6	TGTGCCAGCAGTTTACAAGGGGGCGAGAATTCACCCCTCCACTTT	CASSLQGGENSPLHF
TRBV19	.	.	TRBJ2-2	TGTGCCAGTAGGCCTTCCCCAGGGTCCACCGGGGAGCTGTTTTTT	CASRPSPGSTGELFF
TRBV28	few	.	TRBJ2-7	TGTGCCACCAACCGGGGATGGGAGCAGTACTTC	CATNRGWEQYF
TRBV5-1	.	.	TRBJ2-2	TGCGCCAGCAGCGCGGACGCGGGGCCGGGCACCGGGGAGCTGTTTTTT	CASSADAGPGTGELFF
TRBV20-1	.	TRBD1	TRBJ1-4	TGCAGTGCTAGTCCCGGGACAGGGGCAGGGGAAAAACTGTTTTTT	CSASPGTGAGEKLFF
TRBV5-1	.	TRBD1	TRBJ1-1	TGCGCCAGCAGCTTCGTCCGGCAGGGGGTAACTGAAGCTTTCTTT	CASSFVRQGVTEAFF
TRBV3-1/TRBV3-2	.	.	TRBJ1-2	TGTGCCAGCAGCCCCGCGGACAGAGCTTCCTATGGCTACACCTTC	CASSPADRASYGYTF
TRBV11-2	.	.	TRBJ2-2	TGTGCCAGCAGCTTTAGGCAGGGGGGCACCGGGGAGCTGTTTTTT	CASSFRQGGTGELFF
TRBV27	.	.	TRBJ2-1	TGTGCCAGCAGTTTATCCCCCCCAAGCGTCAGCTCCTACAATGAGCAGTTCTTC	CASSLSPPSVSSYNEQFF
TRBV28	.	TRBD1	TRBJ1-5	TGTGCCAGCAGTTTAGGACAGGGGTTCCGTCAGCCCCAGCATTTT	CASSLGQGFRQPQHF
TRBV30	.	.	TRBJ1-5	TGTGCCTGGAGTGTGGACACATCCAATCAGCCCCAGCATTTT	CAWSVDTSNQPQHF
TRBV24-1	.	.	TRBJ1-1	TGTGCCACCAGTGACACAGGGTACCGGAAAATGGGCACTGAAGCTTTCTTT	CATSDTGYRKMGTEAFF
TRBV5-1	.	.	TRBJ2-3	TGCGCCAGCAGCTTATCGGCTAGTCCCACAGATACGCAGTATTTT	CASSLSASPTDTQYF
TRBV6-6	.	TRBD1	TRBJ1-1	TGTGCCAGCAGTTATCCAACAGGGGGTACTGAAGCTTTCTTT	CASSYPTGGTEAFF
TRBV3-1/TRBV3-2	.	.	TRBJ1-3	TGTGCCAGCAGCGATCACAGGGTAAAAGGAAACACCATATATTTT	CASSDHRVKGNTIYF
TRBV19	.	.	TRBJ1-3	TGTGCCAGTAGTGACGACGGCCGACAGCCTAGAAACACCATATATTTT	CASSDDGRQPRNTIYF